This T cell receptor beta chain comes out of a study of T cell responses to AZD1222 COVID-19 vaccine. Study-level findings and limits: Samples come after the peak T cell response, not at day 14. Baseline antibody screening turned up just a handful of seropositive AZD1222 recipients.

Repertoires were generated with immunoSEQ multiplex PCR, while TCRdb's copy carries only in-frame clones and drops some. The repertoire holds 150,000 or so clones, with more than 80% as singletons. The CDR3 loop spans 15 amino acids. Germline CDR1 and CDR2: PRHDT and FYEKMQ (reference sequence). The V end was cut by 5 bases, the J end by 3 bases, with 17 bases between. A remark on this clone: What it binds is not known.

The sample was peripheral blood, taken on day 0 of AZD1222 vaccination. The clonotype comes from an adult in good health. The chain couples TRBV13 to TRBJ2-7; unclear D gene. CDR3 DNA sequence: TGTGCCAGCAGCCGCCTTGGAGACATGAGCTACGAGCAGTACTTC. This gives the protein CASSRLGDMSYEQYF.